This is a list of T cell receptor beta chains from one sample in a study of blood T cell repertoires in COVID-19. Profiled with immunoSEQ multiplex PCR; TCRdb holds only in-frame clones, not every one. The table shows approximately 250,000 clones, with less than 85% occurring only once. Sequencing was carried out using peripheral blood. These receptors were collected from a man between 60 and 70 years old who had recovered from COVID-19. CDR3s include the opening cysteine and the closing phenylalanine or tryptophan. Fields, in order: V gene, clone size, D gene, J gene, CDR3 DNA, CDR3 protein. D genes are given only for firm matches. Clone size appears in some rows only: once, few, many, or a class for an expanded clone.

TRBV29-1,-,-,TRBJ2-1,TGCAGCGTTGAAGTTTTCGCGGGGGCAACCTACAATGAGCAGTTCTTC,CSVEVFAGATYNEQFF
TRBV19,-,-,TRBJ1-5,TGTGCCAGTAGCCACCGGACGGGGGTTGATAGCAATCAGCCCCAGCATTTT,CASSHRTGVDSNQPQHF
TRBV7-2,few,TRBD2,TRBJ2-3,TGTGCCAGCAGCTACCGGACTAGCGCCGCAGATACGCAGTATTTT,CASSYRTSAADTQYF
TRBV11-2,-,TRBD2,TRBJ2-2,TGTGCCAGCAGCTCTAGCGGGGGGGCCACCGGGGAGCTGTTTTTT,CASSSSGGATGELFF
TRBV5-6,-,-,TRBJ1-2,TGTGCCAGCAGCTTGGAGACTGGTGGCTACACCTTC,CASSLETGGYTF
TRBV7-3,-,TRBD1,TRBJ1-2,TGTGCCAGCAGCTTCCGGGACAGTGGCGGCTACACCTTC,CASSFRDSGGYTF
TRBV30,-,-,TRBJ2-5,TGTGCCTGGAGTCCTCGAGAGACCCAGTACTTC,CAWSPRETQYF
TRBV10-2,-,TRBD2,TRBJ2-3,TGCGCCTCCAAGCGGGAGGGTTACACAGATACGCAGTATTTT,CASKREGYTDTQYF
TRBV5-1,few,TRBD2,TRBJ2-1,TGCGCCAGCAGCCAGACTAGCGCGCACAATGAGCAGTTCTTC,CASSQTSAHNEQFF
TRBV18,-,TRBD1,TRBJ2-2,TGTGCCAGCTCACCCGACAGGGTCGGCACCGGGGAGCTGTTTTTT,CASSPDRVGTGELFF
TRBV19,-,-,TRBJ1-1,TGTGCCAGTAGTATAGATCTACAGCCGCTGGGCACTGAAGCTTTCTTT,CASSIDLQPLGTEAFF